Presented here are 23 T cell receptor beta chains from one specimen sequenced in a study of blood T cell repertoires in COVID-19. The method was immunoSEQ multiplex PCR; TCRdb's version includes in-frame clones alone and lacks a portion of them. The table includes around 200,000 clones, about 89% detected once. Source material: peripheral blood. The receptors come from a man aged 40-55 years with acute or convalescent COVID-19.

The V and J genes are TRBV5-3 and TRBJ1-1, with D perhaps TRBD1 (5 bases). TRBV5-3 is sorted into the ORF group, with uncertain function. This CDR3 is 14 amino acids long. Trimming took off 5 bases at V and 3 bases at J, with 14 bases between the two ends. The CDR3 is CARSPDRRYTEAFF. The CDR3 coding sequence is TGTGCCAGAAGTCCCGACAGACGCTACACTGAAGCTTTCTTT.

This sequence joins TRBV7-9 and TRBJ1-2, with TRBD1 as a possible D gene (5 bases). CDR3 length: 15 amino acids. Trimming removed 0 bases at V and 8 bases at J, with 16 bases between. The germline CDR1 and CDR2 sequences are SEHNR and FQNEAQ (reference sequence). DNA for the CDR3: TGTGCCAGCAGCTTAGCGCCCGAGGCCGCAGGGGGCTACACCTTC. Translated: CASSLAPEAAGGYTF.

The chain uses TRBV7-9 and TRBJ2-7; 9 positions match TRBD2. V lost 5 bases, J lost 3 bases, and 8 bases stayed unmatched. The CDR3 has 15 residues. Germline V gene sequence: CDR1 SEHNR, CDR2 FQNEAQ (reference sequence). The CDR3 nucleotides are TGTGCCAGCAGCGCTAGCGGGGCTCGGGTCTACGAGCAGTACTTC. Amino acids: CASSASGARVYEQYF.

The CDR3 loop reads CASSQVAYEQYF. For the CDR3, the DNA is TGTGCCAGCAGCCAAGTAGCCTACGAGCAGTACTTC. The chain couples TRBV12-3 or TRBV12-4 to TRBJ2-7; D unresolved. V was shortened by 6 bases and J by 2 bases, with 8 bases between the two germline ends. CDR3 length equals 12 residues.

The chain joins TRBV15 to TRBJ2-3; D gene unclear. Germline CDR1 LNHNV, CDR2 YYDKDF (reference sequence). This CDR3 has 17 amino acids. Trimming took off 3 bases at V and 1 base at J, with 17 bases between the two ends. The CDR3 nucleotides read TGTGCCACCAGCAGGGTAAACAGTGCCTTCGGCACAGATACGCAGTATTTT. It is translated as CATSRVNSAFGTDTQYF.

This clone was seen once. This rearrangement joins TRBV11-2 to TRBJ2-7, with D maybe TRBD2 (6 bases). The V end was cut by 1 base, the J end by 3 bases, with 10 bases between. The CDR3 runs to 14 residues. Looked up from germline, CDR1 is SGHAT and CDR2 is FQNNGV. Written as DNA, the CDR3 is TGTGCCAGCAGCTTAGGGGCGGGGATCTACGAGCAGTACTTC. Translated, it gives CASSLGAGIYEQYF.

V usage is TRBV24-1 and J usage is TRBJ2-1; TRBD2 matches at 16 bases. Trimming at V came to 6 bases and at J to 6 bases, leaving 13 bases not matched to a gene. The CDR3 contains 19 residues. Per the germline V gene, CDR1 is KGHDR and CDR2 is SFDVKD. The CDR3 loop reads CATSPSTGTSGGASNEQFF. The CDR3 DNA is TGTGCCACCAGTCCATCGACCGGGACTAGCGGGGGGGCGAGCAATGAGCAGTTCTTC.

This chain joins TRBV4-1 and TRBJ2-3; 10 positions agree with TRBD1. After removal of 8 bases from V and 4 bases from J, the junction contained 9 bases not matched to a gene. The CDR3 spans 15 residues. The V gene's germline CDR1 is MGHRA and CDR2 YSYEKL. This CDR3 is CASGTGTGDSDTQYF. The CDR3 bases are TGCGCCAGCGGGACCGGGACAGGGGATTCAGATACGCAGTATTTT.

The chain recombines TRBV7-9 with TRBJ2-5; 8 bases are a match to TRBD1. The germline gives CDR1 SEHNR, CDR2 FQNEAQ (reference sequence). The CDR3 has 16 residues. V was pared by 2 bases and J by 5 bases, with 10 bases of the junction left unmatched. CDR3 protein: CASSLPRQGSGETQYF. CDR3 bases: TGTGCCAGCAGCTTACCAAGACAGGGGAGTGGGGAGACCCAGTACTTC.

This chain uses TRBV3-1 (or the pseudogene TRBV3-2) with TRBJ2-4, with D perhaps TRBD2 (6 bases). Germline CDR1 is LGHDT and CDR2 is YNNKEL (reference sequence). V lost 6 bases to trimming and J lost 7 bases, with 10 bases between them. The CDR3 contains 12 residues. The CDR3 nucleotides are TGTGCCAGCAGGTCGGAGGGGAACATTCAGTACTTC. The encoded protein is CASRSEGNIQYF.

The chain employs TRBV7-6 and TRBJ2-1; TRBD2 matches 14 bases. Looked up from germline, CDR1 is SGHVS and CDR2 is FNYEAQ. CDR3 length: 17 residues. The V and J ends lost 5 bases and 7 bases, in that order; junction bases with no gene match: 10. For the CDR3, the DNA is TGTGCCAGCAGCCCCTATGGGACTAGCGGGGGAGTTAATGAGCAGTTCTTC. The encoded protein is CASSPYGTSGGVNEQFF.

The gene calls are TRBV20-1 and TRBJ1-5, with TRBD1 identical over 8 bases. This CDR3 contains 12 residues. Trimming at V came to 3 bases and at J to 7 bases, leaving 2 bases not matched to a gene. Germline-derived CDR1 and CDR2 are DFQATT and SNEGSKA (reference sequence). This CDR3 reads CSASRQGQPQHF. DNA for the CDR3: TGCAGTGCTAGTCGACAGGGGCAGCCCCAGCATTTT.

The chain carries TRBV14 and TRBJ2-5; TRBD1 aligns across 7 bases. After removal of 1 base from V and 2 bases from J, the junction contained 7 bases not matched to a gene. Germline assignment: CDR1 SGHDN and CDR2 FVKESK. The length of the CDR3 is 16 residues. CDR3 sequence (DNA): TGTGCCAGCAGCCAAGGAACAGGGGCCCCACAAGAGACCCAGTACTTC. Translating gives CASSQGTGAPQETQYF.

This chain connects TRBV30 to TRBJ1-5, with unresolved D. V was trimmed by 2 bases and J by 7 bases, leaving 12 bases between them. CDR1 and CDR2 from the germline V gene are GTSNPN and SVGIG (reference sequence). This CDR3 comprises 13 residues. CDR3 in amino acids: CAWSSQRSQPQHF. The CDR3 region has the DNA TGTGCCTGGAGTAGTCAGCGAAGCCAGCCCCAGCATTTT. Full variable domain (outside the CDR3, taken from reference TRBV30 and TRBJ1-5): SQTIHQWPATLVQPVGSPLSLECTVEGTSNPNLYWYRQAAGRGLQLLFYSVGIGQISSEVPQNLSASRPQDRQFILSSKKLLLSDSGFYLCAWSSQRSQPQHFGDGTRLSIL.

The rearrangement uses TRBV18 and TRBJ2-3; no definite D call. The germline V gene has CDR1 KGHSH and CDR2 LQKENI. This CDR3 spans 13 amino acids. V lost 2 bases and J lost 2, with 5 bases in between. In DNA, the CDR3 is TGTGCCAGCTCACCATTAGTCACAGATACGCAGTATTTT. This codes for CASSPLVTDTQYF. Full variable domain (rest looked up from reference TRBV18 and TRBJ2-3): NAGVMQNPRHLVRRRGQEARLRCSPMKGHSHVYWYRQLPEEGLKFMVYLQKENIIDESGMPKERFSAEFPKEGPSILRIQQVVRGDSAAYFCASSPLVTDTQYFGPGTRLTVL.

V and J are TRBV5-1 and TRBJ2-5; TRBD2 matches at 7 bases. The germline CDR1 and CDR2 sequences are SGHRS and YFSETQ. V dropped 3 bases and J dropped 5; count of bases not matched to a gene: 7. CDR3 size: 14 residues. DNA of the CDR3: TGCGCCAGCAGCTCAGGACTAGTCGGGGAGACCCAGTACTTC. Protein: CASSSGLVGETQYF.

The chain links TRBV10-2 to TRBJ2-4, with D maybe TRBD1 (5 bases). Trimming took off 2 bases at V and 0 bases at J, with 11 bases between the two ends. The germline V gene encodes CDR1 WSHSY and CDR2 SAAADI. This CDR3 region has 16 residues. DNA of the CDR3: TGCGCCAGCAGTGAGGCAGGGTCGCTAGCCAAAAACATTCAGTACTTC. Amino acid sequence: CASSEAGSLAKNIQYF.

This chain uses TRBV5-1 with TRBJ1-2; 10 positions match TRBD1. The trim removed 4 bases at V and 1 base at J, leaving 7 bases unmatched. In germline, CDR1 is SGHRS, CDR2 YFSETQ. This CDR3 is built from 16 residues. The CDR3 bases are TGCGCCAGCAGCGAGGGACAGGGGCTTGGTAACTATGGCTACACCTTC. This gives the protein CASSEGQGLGNYGYTF.

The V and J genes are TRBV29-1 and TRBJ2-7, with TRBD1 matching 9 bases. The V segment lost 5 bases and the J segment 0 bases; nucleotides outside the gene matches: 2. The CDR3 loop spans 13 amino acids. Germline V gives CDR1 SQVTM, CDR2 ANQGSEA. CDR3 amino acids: CSVTGGRSYEQYF. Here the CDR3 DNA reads TGCAGCGTTACAGGGGGCCGCTCCTACGAGCAGTACTTC.

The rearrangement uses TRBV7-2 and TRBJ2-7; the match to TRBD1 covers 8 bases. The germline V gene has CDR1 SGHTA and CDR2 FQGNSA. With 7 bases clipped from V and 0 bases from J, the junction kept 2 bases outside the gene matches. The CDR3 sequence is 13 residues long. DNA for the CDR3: TGTGCCAGCACCAGGGGGCGCTCCTACGAGCAGTACTTC. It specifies CASTRGRSYEQYF.

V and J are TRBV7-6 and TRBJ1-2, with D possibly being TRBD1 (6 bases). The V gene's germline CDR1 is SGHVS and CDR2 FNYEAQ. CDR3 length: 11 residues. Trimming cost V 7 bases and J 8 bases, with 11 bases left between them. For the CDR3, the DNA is TGTGCCAGCAACGAGGGGGTCGGCTACACCTTC. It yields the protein CASNEGVGYTF.

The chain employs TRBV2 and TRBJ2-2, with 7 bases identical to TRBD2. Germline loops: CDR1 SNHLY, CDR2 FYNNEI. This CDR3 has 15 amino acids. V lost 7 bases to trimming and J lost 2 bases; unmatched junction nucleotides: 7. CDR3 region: CASKGPSGNTGELFF. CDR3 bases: TGTGCCAGCAAGGGGCCTAGCGGAAACACCGGGGAGCTGTTTTTT.

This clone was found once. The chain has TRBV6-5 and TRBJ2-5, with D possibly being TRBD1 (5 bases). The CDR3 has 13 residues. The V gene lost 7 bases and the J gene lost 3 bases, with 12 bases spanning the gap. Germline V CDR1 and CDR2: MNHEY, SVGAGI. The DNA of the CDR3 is TGTGCCAGCACGACAGAAACCAAAGAGACCCAGTACTTC. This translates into CASTTETKETQYF.